The next 31 T cell receptor beta chains were all read from a single sample in a study of shared clonotypes between healthy human individuals. The naive CD8 population came from CD45RO-negative cells selected for CCR7, without terminally differentiated effector memory CD45RA+ cells. Repertoires were generated with immunoSEQ multiplex PCR, while TCRdb's copy carries only in-frame clones and drops some. The sample shows a few million clones, roughly 93% of them seen only once. Sequenced sample: naive CD8+ T cells from PBMCs. The source of these receptors is a man in his late teens or twenties in good health. Some clones in this sample may be carry-over from other donors' samples.

A single count supports this clone. This chain uses TRBV11-2 with TRBJ2-3; D remains unclear. V lost 1 base, J lost 1 base, and 18 bases lay in between. The CDR3 is 18 amino acids. Germline V gene data show CDR1 as SGHAT and CDR2 as FQNNGV. The CDR3 nucleotides are TGTGCCAGCAGCTTAGGGTGGGCCAGTGGGTTTGGCACAGATACGCAGTATTTT. Residues: CASSLGWASGFGTDTQYF.

The rearrangement links TRBV28 to TRBJ2-7, with 8 bases aligning to TRBD1. The CDR3 runs 15 residues. CDR1 and CDR2 from the germline V gene are MDHEN and SYDVKM. V shed 3 bases and J 5 bases; nucleotides not matched to a gene: 9. The CDR3 loop is CASSFFRGLGDEQYF. The DNA for the CDR3 is TGTGCCAGCAGTTTTTTCAGGGGGCTCGGGGACGAGCAGTACTTC.

This chain's CDR3 is CASSSRLAGVFREQFF. CDR3 bases: TGTGCCAGCAGCAGCCGACTAGCGGGAGTTTTTAGGGAGCAGTTCTTC. V gene TRBV7-9 combines with J gene TRBJ2-1; TRBD2 matches at 12 bases. The CDR3 runs to 16 residues. The V gene's germline CDR1 is SEHNR and CDR2 FQNEAQ (reference sequence). Trimming took 5 bases from V and 10 from J; bases not matched to a gene: 12.

The genes are TRBV5-1 and TRBJ2-1; 10 bases are a match to TRBD2. The CDR3 extends over 15 amino acids. Germline assignment: CDR1 SGHRS and CDR2 YFSETQ. Germline trimming cut 0 bases from V and 15 bases from J; bases unmatched to any gene: 12. This CDR3 reads CASSLGESGRVALFF. CDR3 nucleotides: TGCGCCAGCAGCTTGGGAGAGAGCGGGAGGGTGGCTCTGTTCTTC.

The genes are TRBV11-2 and TRBJ2-1, with unresolved D. The germline CDR1 and CDR2 sequences are SGHAT and FQNNGV. CDR3 size: 16 residues. Trimming pared 1 base from V and 1 base from J, leaving 11 bases between. CDR3 loop: CASSLVLGPSYNEQFF. As DNA, the CDR3 is TGTGCCAGCAGCTTAGTCTTGGGCCCTTCCTACAATGAGCAGTTCTTC.

This rearrangement joins TRBV4-2 to TRBJ2-7; D is perhaps TRBD2 (5 bases). CDR3 length: 14 residues. Germline V gene sequence: CDR1 LGHNA, CDR2 YNFKEQ. Trimming cost V 6 bases and J 2 bases, with 14 bases left between them. This CDR3 is CASRKEELPYEQYF. The DNA for the CDR3 is TGTGCCAGCAGAAAGGAGGAGCTTCCCTACGAGCAGTACTTC.

The rearrangement uses TRBV4-1 and TRBJ1-5; 10 bases match TRBD1. The V and J ends lost 4 bases and 2 bases, in that order; junction bases with no gene match: 17. Germline V CDR1 and CDR2: MGHRA, YSYEKL. The CDR3 contains 20 residues. The DNA for the CDR3 is TGCGCCAGCAGCCCCAAGATGGGACAGGGGTGGGGGGGAGGCAATCAGCCCCAGCATTTT. Translating gives CASSPKMGQGWGGGNQPQHF.

The chain couples TRBV11-2 to TRBJ1-3; no reliable D call. The length of the CDR3 is 15 residues. Germline V gene data show CDR1 as SGHAT and CDR2 as FQNNGV. Trimming removed 1 base from V and 7 bases from J, with 14 bases in between. The CDR3 sequence is CASSLGQRFRNTIYF. DNA of the CDR3: TGTGCCAGCAGCTTAGGTCAGCGTTTCAGGAACACCATATATTTT.

J is TRBJ1-1 and V is TRBV29-1; D call uncertain. Trimming took 1 base from V and 3 from J, leaving 3 bases between them. Germline-derived CDR1 and CDR2 are SQVTM and ANQGSEA. The CDR3 is 11 amino acids. CDR3 in DNA: TGCAGCGTTGAAGCCTACACTGAAGCTTTCTTT. Translating gives CSVEAYTEAFF.

This chain connects TRBV11-2 to TRBJ2-5, with D unclear. The CDR3 has 13 amino acids. Germline V gene data show CDR1 as SGHAT and CDR2 as FQNNGV. The germline V and J ends were trimmed by 5 bases and 5 bases, with 12 bases remaining between them. The CDR3 nucleotides read TGTGCCAGCAGCCCCGAATTGTCGGAGACCCAGTACTTC. Amino acid sequence: CASSPELSETQYF. Full variable domain (outside the CDR3, taken from reference TRBV11-2 and TRBJ2-5): EAGVAQSPRYKIIEKRQSVAFWCNPISGHATLYWYQQILGQGPKLLIQFQNNGVVDDSQLPKDRFSAERLKGVDSTLKIQPAKLEDSAVYLCASSPELSETQYFGPGTRLLVL.

This clone was detected only a few times. This sequence joins TRBV11-2 and TRBJ1-2; D might be TRBD1 (5 bases). The CDR3 runs 15 residues. Germline lookup yields CDR1 SGHAT and CDR2 FQNNGV. Trimming pared 3 bases from V and 3 bases from J, leaving 14 bases between. The CDR3 DNA follows: TGTGCCAGCAGCTTTGGGGGGGTTCCGGACTATGGCTACACCTTC. Translated: CASSFGGVPDYGYTF.

This clone showed up just once. The V call is TRBV15, the J call TRBJ2-2; 9 bases match TRBD2. J was trimmed by 0 bases and V by 2 bases; bases with no gene match: 7. Germline V gene lookup returns CDR1 LNHNV and CDR2 YYDKDF (reference sequence). CDR3 length equals 18 residues. The CDR3 nucleotides are TGTGCCACCAGCAGATACAGCGGGAGGCTCACGAACACCGGGGAGCTGTTTTTT. Its protein is CATSRYSGRLTNTGELFF.

V gene TRBV6-1 combines with J gene TRBJ2-1; no definite D call. The CDR3 has 15 residues. Germline assignment: CDR1 MNHNS and CDR2 SASEGT. V was trimmed by 6 bases and J by 0 bases, leaving 12 bases between them. CDR3 loop: CASSAGRTSYNEQFF. CDR3 DNA: TGTGCCAGCAGCGCCGGACGGACCTCCTACAATGAGCAGTTCTTC.

This sequence joins TRBV7-8 and TRBJ2-2; TRBD1 aligns across 10 bases. This CDR3 spans 16 amino acids. From germline, CDR1 is SGHVS and CDR2 FQNEAQ. The ends lost 3 bases at V and 7 bases at J; junction bases unmatched: 8. The CDR3 sequence is CASSLPGQGKNGELFF. In DNA, the CDR3 is TGTGCCAGCAGCTTGCCGGGACAGGGGAAGAACGGGGAGCTGTTTTTT. Together with reference TRBV7-8 and TRBJ2-2, the CDR3 gives the full variable domain: GAGVSQSPRYKVAKRGQDVALRCDPISGHVSLFWYQQALGQGPEFLTYFQNEAQLDKSGLPSDRFFAERPEGSVSTLKIQRTQQEDSAVYLCASSLPGQGKNGELFFGEGSRLTVL.

V gene TRBV7-9 combines with J gene TRBJ2-7, with D tentatively TRBD1 (6 bases). The CDR3 spans 17 residues. Germline V gene lookup returns CDR1 SEHNR and CDR2 FQNEAQ (reference sequence). V was shortened by 2 bases and J by 4 bases, with 21 bases between the two germline ends. CDR3 amino acids: CASSLFGSGQFKYEQYF. For the CDR3, the DNA is TGTGCCAGCAGCTTATTCGGTTCCGGACAGTTTAAGTACGAGCAGTACTTC.

The J gene is TRBJ2-1, the V gene TRBV4-1; 9 bases agree with TRBD2. The trim removed 3 bases at V and 1 base at J, leaving 4 bases unmatched. This CDR3 comprises 16 residues. CDR1 is MGHRA, CDR2 YSYEKL, per germline. CDR3 region: CASSQRLAESYNEQFF. For the CDR3, the DNA is TGCGCCAGCAGCCAGAGACTAGCGGAGTCCTACAATGAGCAGTTCTTC.

The chain links TRBV18 to TRBJ2-6; a weak D match, TRBD2 (5 bases). V was shortened by 0 bases and J by 4 bases, with 10 bases between the two germline ends. Germline values: CDR1 KGHSH, CDR2 LQKENI. The CDR3 sequence is 16 residues long. The CDR3 reads CASSPPYGVGANVLTF. In DNA, the CDR3 is TGTGCCAGCTCACCACCGTACGGGGTCGGGGCCAACGTCCTGACTTTC.

The chain carries TRBV19 and TRBJ2-1, with 9 bases that match TRBD2. The CDR3 sequence is 14 residues long. CDR1 is LNHDA, CDR2 SQIVND, per germline (reference sequence). After removal of 3 bases from V and 6 bases from J, the junction contained 3 bases not matched to a gene. The CDR3 here is CASSMGLAPNEQFF. For the CDR3, the DNA is TGTGCCAGTAGTATGGGACTAGCTCCCAATGAGCAGTTCTTC.

This chain uses TRBV7-2 with TRBJ2-3, with D maybe TRBD1 (6 bases). Germline assignment: CDR1 SGHTA and CDR2 FQGNSA. The CDR3 loop spans 14 amino acids. V shed 4 bases and J shed 4 bases, with 12 bases lying between them. The CDR3, as DNA: TGTGCCAGCAGCTCCCGGACAGCCCCAGATACGCAGTATTTT. It yields the protein CASSSRTAPDTQYF.

This clone has a count of ten or more. This chain uses TRBV12-1 with TRBJ2-3; the table assigns TRBD1, which was not confirmed against the DNA. TRBV12-1 counts as a pseudogene. The CDR3 spans 15 residues. The CDR3 DNA follows: TGTGCCAGCAGTCGTCCGGGACAGGGGGCAGATACGCAGTATTTT. It yields the protein CASSRPGQGADTQYF.

This CDR3 is CASSGGTGAYGYTF. CDR3 bases: TGTGCCAGCAGTGGGGGGACAGGGGCCTATGGCTACACCTTC. The chain couples TRBV27 to TRBJ1-2; 10 nucleotides align to TRBD1. The CDR3 loop spans 14 amino acids. CDR1 is MNHEY and CDR2 is SMNVEV in the germline V gene (reference sequence). The J segment lost 4 bases and the V segment lost 5 bases, leaving 4 bases of the junction unmatched.

This clone was detected once. The chain links TRBV10-1 to TRBJ2-5; possible D gene TRBD2, 5 bases. Trimming took off 1 base at V and 5 bases at J, with 14 bases between the two ends. Germline V gene sequence: CDR1 WNHNN, CDR2 SYGVQD (reference sequence). CDR3 size: 15 residues. The CDR3 DNA reads as TGCGCCAGCAGTGAGTTCGAGGGAGTGAAGGAGACCCAGTACTTC. It specifies CASSEFEGVKETQYF.

This rearrangement joins TRBV11-2 to TRBJ1-2, with 8 bases identical to TRBD1. Germline CDR1 and CDR2: SGHAT and FQNNGV. This CDR3 contains 16 residues. V gave up 5 bases and J gave up 8 bases; unmatched junction bases: 16. The CDR3 DNA is TGTGCCAGCAGCGGAGGACCGGGACAGGTGGTAGTCGGCTACACCTTC. Its protein is CASSGGPGQVVVGYTF.

This chain connects TRBV15 to TRBJ1-1; no clear D. The CDR3 sequence is 15 residues long. Per the germline V gene, CDR1 is LNHNV and CDR2 is YYDKDF (reference sequence). Deletions cut 0 bases from V and 0 bases from J, with 8 bases between. The CDR3 loop reads CATSRDTMVNTEAFF. The DNA of the CDR3 is TGTGCCACCAGCAGAGATACGATGGTGAACACTGAAGCTTTCTTT.

The V and J genes are TRBV14 and TRBJ2-7; D is perhaps TRBD1 or TRBD2 (5 bases each). Germline V gene lookup returns CDR1 SGHDN and CDR2 FVKESK. V lost 2 bases and J lost 4, with 15 bases in between. The CDR3 consists of 15 residues. The CDR3 spells CASSQSRGPGYEQYF. In DNA, the CDR3 is TGTGCCAGCAGCCAATCTCGGGGCCCTGGGTACGAGCAGTACTTC.

This clone came up once. J is TRBJ2-1 and V is TRBV7-9, with D possibly TRBD2 on 5 matching bases. CDR1 SEHNR and CDR2 FQNEAQ come from the germline V gene (reference sequence). Trimming left V 2 bases short and J 8 bases short, with 13 bases between. The CDR3 has 14 amino acids. The CDR3 here is CASSLSGVRDEQFF. The CDR3 DNA reads as TGTGCCAGCAGCTTATCCGGGGTTCGGGATGAGCAGTTCTTC.

The gene calls are TRBV4-3 and TRBJ2-7; a weak D match, TRBD2 (5 bases). Germline loops: CDR1 LGHNA, CDR2 YSLEER. CDR3 length: 13 amino acids. The V end was cut by 5 bases, the J end by 0 bases, with 8 bases between. In nucleotides, the CDR3 is TGCGCCAGCAGCTTTGAGGGCTCCTACGAGCAGTACTTC. Protein: CASSFEGSYEQYF.

The chain uses TRBV6-1 and TRBJ2-1, with D tentatively TRBD1 or TRBD2 (6 bases each). CDR1 MNHNS and CDR2 SASEGT come from the germline V gene. V was pared by 2 bases and J by 7 bases, with 15 bases between. This CDR3 comprises 15 residues. The CDR3 DNA sequence: TGTGCCAGCAGTGAATGGGGGGCTAGTGGGAATGAGCAGTTCTTC. The encoded protein is CASSEWGASGNEQFF.

The chain uses TRBV5-1 and TRBJ2-7, with D perhaps given as TRBD1 or TRBD2 (5 bases each). CDR3 length: 13 amino acids. V lost 0 bases, J lost 5 bases, and 9 bases lay in between. Germline assignment: CDR1 SGHRS and CDR2 YFSETQ. Written as DNA, the CDR3 is TGCGCCAGCAGCTTGGGCCAGGGAGACGAGCAGTACTTC. It is translated as CASSLGQGDEQYF.

The chain combines TRBV6-5 with TRBJ2-7; D is uncertain. V was trimmed by 5 bases and J by 3 bases, leaving 8 bases between them. Germline V gene lookup returns CDR1 MNHEY and CDR2 SVGAGI. The CDR3 runs 12 residues. The CDR3 DNA reads as TGTGCCAGCAGTACCGACGGCTACGAGCAGTACTTC. Its protein is CASSTDGYEQYF.

The chain combines TRBV11-2 with TRBJ2-1, with 11 bases identical to TRBD2. CDR1 and CDR2 (germline): SGHAT, FQNNGV. The CDR3 consists of 15 residues. J gave up 8 bases and V 4 bases, and 7 bases lay outside the gene matches. The CDR3 spells CASSYLAGGSDEQFF. DNA for the CDR3: TGTGCCAGCAGCTACCTAGCGGGAGGCTCGGATGAGCAGTTCTTC.